These 16 T cell receptor beta chains came from one sample sequenced in a study of T cells in Graves' hyperthyroidism and ophthalmopathy. TCR beta CDR3 sequences were amplified from RNA transcripts. HTBI primers were used for first-round RT-PCR of the TCR CDR3. One entry per CDR3 protein results from TCRdb running MiXCR on the multiplex PCR reads. The sample has approximately 400,000 distinct CDR3 sequences, about 13% seen once. The sample comprised blood. The receptor set was obtained from a man aged 30 to 45 with Graves' hyperthyroidism that later progressed to Graves' ophthalmopathy.

There are many counts of this clonotype. The chain joins TRBV20-1 to TRBJ2-1; D is undetermined. CDR3 length: 13 residues. V lost 3 bases, J lost 10 bases, and 16 bases lay in between. Germline V gene data show CDR1 as DFQATT and CDR2 as SNEGSKA (reference sequence). The CDR3 DNA sequence: TGCAGTGCTAGGGGCTCTATGCGCAACGAGCAGTTCTTC. Translated: CSARGSMRNEQFF.

This clonotype was seen repeatedly, ten times or more. This rearrangement joins TRBV12-3 or TRBV12-4 to TRBJ1-1; 8 bases fit TRBD1. V was clipped by 5 bases and J by 6 bases; unmatched bases: 8. There are 14 residues in the CDR3. The CDR3 DNA reads TGTGCCAGCAGTCGCGACGACAGGGGCCCTGAAGCTTTCTTT. Translation gives CASSRDDRGPEAFF.

This clonotype has a handful of counts. V gene TRBV29-1 combines with J gene TRBJ1-2, with 7 nucleotides matching TRBD1. Germline trimming cut 5 bases from V and 6 bases from J; bases unmatched to any gene: 18. Per the germline V gene, CDR1 is SQVTM and CDR2 is ANQGSEA. This CDR3 is 16 amino acids long. For the CDR3, the DNA is TGCAGCGTTAAATGGAGGGACAGCCCTTCTCGGGATGGCTACACCTTC. Its translation: CSVKWRDSPSRDGYTF.

This clonotype was seen many times. The V gene is TRBV2, the J gene TRBJ2-1; TRBD1 agrees at 7 bases. The CDR3 is 14 residues long. Germline V lookup: CDR1 SNHLY, CDR2 FYNNEI. Trimming cost V 4 bases and J 9 bases; bases outside gene matches: 9. In nucleotides, the CDR3 is TGTGCCAGCAGTGGGGACAGAGCCTGGGGTGAGCAGTTCTTC. Translation gives CASSGDRAWGEQFF.

This clonotype was seen repeatedly, ten times or more. This chain joins TRBV10-3 and TRBJ1-5, with 9 bases that match TRBD1. This CDR3 contains 15 residues. Per germline, CDR1 ENHRY and CDR2 SYGVKD. Losses at the gene ends were 6 bases for V and 3 bases for J; bases not matched to a gene: 6. The CDR3 nucleotides read TGTGCCATCAGAGCCGGGACAGGGAACAATCAGCCCCAGCATTTT. Translated: CAIRAGTGNNQPQHF.

This clonotype was observed a single time. The chain joins TRBV2 to TRBJ2-3, with TRBD2 as a possible D gene (5 bases). Trimming shortened V by 7 bases and J by 1 base, and 12 bases separated the two germline ends. Germline-derived CDR1 and CDR2 are SNHLY and FYNNEI. The CDR3 extends over 14 amino acids. The CDR3 bases are TGTGCCAGCAAAACGGCGAGGGGCACAGATACGCAGTATTTT. Translated, it gives CASKTARGTDTQYF.

This chain connects TRBV20-1 to TRBJ2-3; weak D call: TRBD1 (5 bases). The CDR3 totals 15 residues. Trimming removed 1 base from V and 10 bases from J, with 21 bases in between. Germline V gene data show CDR1 as DFQATT and CDR2 as SNEGSKA (reference sequence). The CDR3 bases are TGCAGTGCTAGAGGCAGGGTTTTCAGACGAGTCGCGCAGTATTTT. Translated, it gives CSARGRVFRRVAQYF.

In this sample, this clonotype turned up many times. V gene TRBV11-2 combines with J gene TRBJ2-7, with no clear D. The germline gives CDR1 SGHAT, CDR2 FQNNGV. With 5 bases removed from V and 1 base from J, the gap between germline ends came to 12 bases. This CDR3 spans 14 amino acids. This CDR3 reads CASSLALMSYEQYF. DNA for the CDR3: TGTGCCAGCAGCCTCGCTTTAATGTCCTACGAGCAGTACTTC.

Turning to this clonotype: The final CDR3 position lacks the conserved phenylalanine or tryptophan, pointing to a likely read error. The J gene is TRBJ2-1, the V gene TRBV12-3 or TRBV12-4; D gene unclear. The germline V and J ends were trimmed by 2 bases and 1 base, with 0 bases remaining between them. The CDR3 is made up of 12 amino acids. The DNA for the CDR3 is TGTGCCAGCAGTTTATCCTACAATGAGCAGTTCTCC. Residues: CASSLSYNEQFS.

This clonotype has a count of ten or more. The CDR3 region is CASSPQGALVTEAFF. The CDR3 coding sequence is TGTGCCAGCAGTCCACAGGGGGCGCTTGTCACTGAAGCTTTCTTT. V is TRBV27 and J is TRBJ1-1, with 9 nucleotides matching TRBD1. The CDR3 covers 15 residues. Germline lookup yields CDR1 MNHEY and CDR2 SMNVEV (reference sequence). The V and J ends lost 5 bases and 4 bases, in that order; junction bases with no gene match: 8.

This clonotype showed up many times. The V call is TRBV20-1, the J call TRBJ1-1, with D perhaps TRBD1 (5 bases). The CDR3 sequence is 14 residues long. The V gene's germline CDR1 is DFQATT and CDR2 SNEGSKA (reference sequence). Trimming took off 1 base at V and 5 bases at J, with 14 bases between the two ends. CDR3 in DNA: TGCAGTGCTAGAGCTGGGGGAGGGTATACTGAAGCTTTCTTT. Protein product: CSARAGGGYTEAFF.

This clonotype was seen many times. This chain's CDR3 is CASSLGRHQWGTEAFF. CDR3 in DNA: TGTGCCAGCAGCTTAGGGAGACATCAGTGGGGCACTGAAGCTTTCTTT. The chain couples TRBV11-2 to TRBJ1-1; D gene ambiguous. Trimming removed 1 base at V and 4 bases at J, with 16 bases between. Germline lookup yields CDR1 SGHAT and CDR2 FQNNGV. The CDR3 spans 16 residues.

At least ten counts were recorded for this clonotype. This sequence joins TRBV20-1 and TRBJ1-4; possible D gene TRBD1, 5 bases. CDR1 DFQATT and CDR2 SNEGSKA come from the germline V gene (reference sequence). Trimming took 3 bases from V and 6 from J, leaving 5 bases between them. The CDR3 consists of 11 residues. The CDR3 protein is CSARGDEKLFF. As DNA, the CDR3 is TGCAGTGCTAGGGGGGATGAAAAACTGTTTTTT.

This clonotype showed up many times. CDR3 bases: TGTGCCAGCAGTTACTACAGCTCCGGGGCCCAGTACTTC. Protein: CASSYYSSGAQYF. This rearrangement joins TRBV6-2 or TRBV6-3 to TRBJ2-5, with a weak D call TRBD2 (5 bases). The germline V and J ends were trimmed by 1 base and 9 bases, with 12 bases remaining between them. The CDR3 has 13 residues. The germline gives CDR1 MNHEY, CDR2 SVGEGT.

This chain connects TRBV4-2 to TRBJ2-1; 7 bases are a match to TRBD2. This CDR3 contains 16 residues. Looked up from germline, CDR1 is LGHNA and CDR2 is YNFKEQ. The V and J ends lost 0 bases and 2 bases, in that order; junction bases with no gene match: 4. The DNA for the CDR3 is TGTGCCAGCAGCCAAGAGGCGGGGGACCCCTACAATGAGCAGTTCTTC. Its protein product is CASSQEAGDPYNEQFF.

This clonotype was found many times. The J gene is TRBJ1-1, the V gene TRBV18; TRBD1 agrees at 9 bases. The CDR3 consists of 13 residues. V lost 6 bases to trimming and J lost 6 bases; unmatched junction nucleotides: 5. Germline values: CDR1 KGHSH, CDR2 LQKENI. CDR3 sequence: CASSPGQGPEAFF. CDR3 nucleotide sequence: TGTGCCAGCTCCCCGGGACAGGGCCCTGAAGCTTTCTTT.